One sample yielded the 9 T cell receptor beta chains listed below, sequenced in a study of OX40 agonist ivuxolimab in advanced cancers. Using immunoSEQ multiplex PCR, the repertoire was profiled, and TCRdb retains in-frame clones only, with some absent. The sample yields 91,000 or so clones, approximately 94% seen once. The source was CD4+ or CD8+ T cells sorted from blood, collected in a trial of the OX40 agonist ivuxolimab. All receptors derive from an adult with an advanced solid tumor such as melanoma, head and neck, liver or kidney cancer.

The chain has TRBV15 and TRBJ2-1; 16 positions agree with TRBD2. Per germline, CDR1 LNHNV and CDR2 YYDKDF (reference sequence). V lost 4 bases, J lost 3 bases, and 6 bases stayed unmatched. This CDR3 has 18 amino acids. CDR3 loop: CATSKGLAGGPDYNEQFF. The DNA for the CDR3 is TGTGCCACCAGCAAGGGACTAGCGGGGGGGCCGGACTACAATGAGCAGTTCTTC. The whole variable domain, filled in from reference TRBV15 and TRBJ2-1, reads DAMVIQNPRYQVTQFGKPVTLSCSQTLNHNVMYWYQQKSSQAPKLLFHYYDKDFNNEADTPDNFQSRRPNTSFCFLDIRSPGLGDTAMYLCATSKGLAGGPDYNEQFFGPGTRLTVL.

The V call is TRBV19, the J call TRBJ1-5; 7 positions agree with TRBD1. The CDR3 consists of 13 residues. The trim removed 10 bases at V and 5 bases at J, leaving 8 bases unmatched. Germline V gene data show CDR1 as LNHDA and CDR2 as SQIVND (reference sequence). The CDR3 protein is CATDRQGHQPQHF. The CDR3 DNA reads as TGTGCCACCGACCGACAGGGACATCAGCCCCAGCATTTT. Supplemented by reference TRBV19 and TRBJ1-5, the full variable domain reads DGGITQSPKYLFRKEGQNVTLSCEQNLNHDAMYWYRQDPGQGLRLIYYSQIVNDFQKGDIAEGYSVSREKKESFPLTVTSAQKNPTAFYLCATDRQGHQPQHFGDGTRLSIL.

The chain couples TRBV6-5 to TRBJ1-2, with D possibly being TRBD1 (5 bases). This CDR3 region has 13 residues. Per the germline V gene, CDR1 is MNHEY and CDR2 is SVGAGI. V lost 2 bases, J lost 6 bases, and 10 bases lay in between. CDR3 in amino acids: CASSYRGLDGYTF. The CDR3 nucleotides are TGTGCCAGCAGTTACAGGGGACTGGATGGCTACACCTTC.

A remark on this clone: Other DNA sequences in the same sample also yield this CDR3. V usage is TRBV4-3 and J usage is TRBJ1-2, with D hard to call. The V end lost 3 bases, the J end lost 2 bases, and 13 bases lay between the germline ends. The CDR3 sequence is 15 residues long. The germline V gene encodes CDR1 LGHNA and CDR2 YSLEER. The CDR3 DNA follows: TGCGCCAGCAGCCACCAGACGGATTTAAACTATGGCTACACCTTC. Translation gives CASSHQTDLNYGYTF.

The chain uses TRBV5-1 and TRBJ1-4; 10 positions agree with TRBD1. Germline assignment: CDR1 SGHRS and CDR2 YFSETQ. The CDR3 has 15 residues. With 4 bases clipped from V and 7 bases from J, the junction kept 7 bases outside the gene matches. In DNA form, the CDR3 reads TGCGCCAGCAGCCCGTCAAGGACAGGGGGTGAAAAACTGTTTTTT. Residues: CASSPSRTGGEKLFF.

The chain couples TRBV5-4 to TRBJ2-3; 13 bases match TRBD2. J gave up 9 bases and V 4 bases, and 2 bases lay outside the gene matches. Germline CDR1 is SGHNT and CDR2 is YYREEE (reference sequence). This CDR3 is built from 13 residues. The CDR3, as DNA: TGTGCCAGCAGCGGGACTAGCGGGATGACGCAGTATTTT. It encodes CASSGTSGMTQYF.

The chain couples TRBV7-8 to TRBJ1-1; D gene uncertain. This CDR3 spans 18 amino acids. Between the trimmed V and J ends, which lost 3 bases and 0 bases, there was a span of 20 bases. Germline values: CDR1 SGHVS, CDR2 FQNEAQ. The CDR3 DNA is TGTGCCAGCAGCTTCACTCGCGGCCCAACAAGGATGAACACTGAAGCTTTCTTT. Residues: CASSFTRGPTRMNTEAFF. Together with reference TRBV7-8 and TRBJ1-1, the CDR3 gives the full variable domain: GAGVSQSPRYKVAKRGQDVALRCDPISGHVSLFWYQQALGQGPEFLTYFQNEAQLDKSGLPSDRFFAERPEGSVSTLKIQRTQQEDSAVYLCASSFTRGPTRMNTEAFFGQGTRLTVV.

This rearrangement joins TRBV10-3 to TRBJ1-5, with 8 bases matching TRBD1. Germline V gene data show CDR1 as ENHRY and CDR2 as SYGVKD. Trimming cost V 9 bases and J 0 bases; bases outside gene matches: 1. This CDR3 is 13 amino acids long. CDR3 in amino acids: CAIGQGSNQPQHF. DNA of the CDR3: TGTGCCATTGGACAGGGTAGCAATCAGCCCCAGCATTTT.

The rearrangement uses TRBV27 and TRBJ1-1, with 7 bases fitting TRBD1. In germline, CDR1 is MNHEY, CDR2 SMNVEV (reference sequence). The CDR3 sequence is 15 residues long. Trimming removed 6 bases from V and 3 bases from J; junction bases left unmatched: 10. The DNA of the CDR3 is TGTGCCAGCAGACGCTACCGGGACAGTTACACTGAAGCTTTCTTT. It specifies CASRRYRDSYTEAFF.